The 27 T cell receptor beta chains below were found in one sample sequenced in a study of CD8+ T cells in alopecia areata. cDNA serving as the sequencing template came from extracted, reverse transcribed RNA. The method was immunoSEQ multiplex PCR; TCRdb's version includes in-frame clones alone and lacks a portion of them. The sample has approximately 110,000 clones, around 50% seen once. Treatment here: oral pan-JAK inhibitor, 5-10 mg twice daily. The sequenced sample was CD8+ T cells sorted from blood, obtained at week 24, from a patient treated with tofacitinib. The receptors derive from a human donor with alopecia areata.

This clone was detected only a few times. The V call is TRBV2, the J call TRBJ1-3, with D hard to call. Germline-derived CDR1 and CDR2 are SNHLY and FYNNEI. With 10 bases removed from V and 0 bases from J, the gap between germline ends came to 13 bases. The CDR3 spans 14 residues. The CDR3 loop reads CATPDGDSGNTIYF. The CDR3 bases are TGTGCCACCCCGGACGGGGACTCTGGAAACACCATATATTTT.

The table lists this clone with a few counts. V and J are TRBV30 and TRBJ1-5, with D perhaps TRBD1 (5 bases). Trimming left V 3 bases short and J 5 bases short, with 8 bases between. This CDR3 contains 12 residues. CDR1 is GTSNPN, CDR2 SVGIG, per germline (reference sequence). The CDR3 region is CAWSGGDQPQHF. Written as DNA, the CDR3 is TGTGCCTGGAGCGGGGGGGATCAGCCCCAGCATTTT. The whole variable domain, remainder taken from reference TRBV30 and TRBJ1-5, is SQTIHQWPATLVQPVGSPLSLECTVEGTSNPNLYWYRQAAGRGLQLLFYSVGIGQISSEVPQNLSASRPQDRQFILSSKKLLLSDSGFYLCAWSGGDQPQHFGDGTRLSIL.

To note about this clone: The same CDR3 is also encoded by other DNA sequences in this sample. The genes are TRBV18 and TRBJ2-7; 7 bases fit TRBD1. Germline CDR1 reads KGHSH; CDR2 reads LQKENI. There are 12 residues in the CDR3. Trimming removed 6 bases from V and 4 bases from J; junction bases left unmatched: 3. The CDR3 spells CASSPTGYEQYF. CDR3 in DNA: TGTGCCAGCTCTCCGACAGGGTACGAGCAGTACTTC.

The J gene is TRBJ2-2, the V gene TRBV27; 14 bases line up with TRBD2. The CDR3 runs 17 residues. J gave up 2 bases and V 4 bases, and 3 bases lay outside the gene matches. CDR1 is MNHEY, CDR2 SMNVEV, per germline (reference sequence). CDR3 sequence: CASSSGLAGENTGELFF. The CDR3 DNA follows: TGTGCCAGCAGTTCGGGACTAGCGGGGGAAAACACCGGGGAGCTGTTTTTT.

This chain links TRBV30 with TRBJ1-2, with 8 bases lining up with TRBD1. V dropped 5 bases and J dropped 4; count of bases not matched to a gene: 9. Germline CDR1 is GTSNPN and CDR2 is SVGIG (reference sequence). CDR3 length equals 14 residues. The CDR3: CAWGGAGGPYGYTF. CDR3 in DNA: TGTGCCTGGGGTGGGGCAGGGGGCCCCTATGGCTACACCTTC.

The gene calls are TRBV15 and TRBJ1-2, with D unclear. Germline V CDR1 and CDR2: LNHNV, YYDKDF (reference sequence). The CDR3 loop spans 14 amino acids. The V end was cut by 1 base, the J end by 4 bases, with 10 bases between. CDR3 protein: CATSRVDEFYGYTF. The CDR3 coding sequence is TGTGCCACCAGCAGAGTGGACGAGTTCTATGGCTACACCTTC.

The chain has TRBV30 and TRBJ2-1; D not resolved. Trimming left V 3 bases short and J 8 bases short, with 17 bases between. The CDR3 has 14 residues. Looked up from germline, CDR1 is GTSNPN and CDR2 is SVGIG (reference sequence). In DNA form, the CDR3 reads TGTGCCTGGAGGGTTCTGGGCCTCTGGGATGAGCAGTTCTTC. Translation gives CAWRVLGLWDEQFF.

V is TRBV12-5 and J is TRBJ1-4, with D perhaps matching TRBD1 (5 bases). Deletions cut 7 bases from V and 4 bases from J, with 16 bases between. Germline CDR1 and CDR2: LGHNT and FRNRAP. The CDR3 totals 15 residues. The CDR3 here is CASAAGPANNEKLFF. The CDR3, as DNA: TGTGCTAGTGCTGCAGGGCCGGCCAATAATGAAAAACTGTTTTTT.

This clone turned up a few times. The chain links TRBV7-4 to TRBJ1-1; maybe TRBD1 (5 bases). Germline V CDR1 and CDR2: SGHVT, SQSDAQ. V was pared by 5 bases and J by 5 bases, with 15 bases between. The CDR3 is made up of 14 amino acids. CDR3 in amino acids: CASSPRRGVTEAFF. CDR3 DNA: TGTGCCAGCAGCCCAAGACGGGGGGTTACTGAAGCTTTCTTT.

The chain combines TRBV10-3 with TRBJ2-5; D not resolved. Trimming pared 0 bases from V and 2 bases from J, leaving 10 bases between. CDR3 size: 15 residues. CDR1 and CDR2 from the germline V gene are ENHRY and SYGVKD. The CDR3 is CAISESSESQETQYF. DNA of the CDR3: TGTGCCATCAGTGAGTCATCTGAGAGTCAAGAGACCCAGTACTTC.

There are a few counts of this clone. The V and J genes are TRBV5-4 and TRBJ2-2; D remains unclear. The CDR3 is 15 amino acids. The germline V and J ends were trimmed by 2 bases and 0 bases, with 8 bases remaining between them. The germline V gene encodes CDR1 SGHNT and CDR2 YYREEE (reference sequence). The CDR3 DNA follows: TGTGCCAGCAGCTTTAAGGCAACGAACACCGGGGAGCTGTTTTTT. It yields the protein CASSFKATNTGELFF.

The chain uses TRBV7-9 and TRBJ1-1, with TRBD1 matching over 9 bases. Germline V gene lookup returns CDR1 SEHNR and CDR2 FQNEAQ (reference sequence). The ends lost 5 bases at V and 3 bases at J; junction bases unmatched: 1. The CDR3 loop spans 13 amino acids. The CDR3 loop is CASSRTGDTEAFF. The CDR3 DNA reads as TGTGCCAGCAGCAGGACAGGGGACACTGAAGCTTTCTTT.

The J gene is TRBJ1-5, the V gene TRBV9; D not resolved. Germline-derived CDR1 and CDR2 are SGDLS and YYNGEE. The CDR3 has 15 residues. The V end was cut by 0 bases, the J end by 0 bases, with 7 bases between. DNA for the CDR3: TGTGCCAGCAGCGTAGGAGGTAATAGCAATCAGCCCCAGCATTTT. Translated, it gives CASSVGGNSNQPQHF. The variable domain in full, with the rest retrieved from reference TRBV9 and TRBJ1-5, is DSGVTQTPKHLITATGQRVTLRCSPRSGDLSVYWYQQSLDQGLQFLIQYYNGEERAKGNILERFSAQQFPDLHSELNLSSLELGDSALYFCASSVGGNSNQPQHFGDGTRLSIL.

This chain links TRBV29-1 with TRBJ1-2; D uncertain. CDR1 and CDR2 from the germline V gene are SQVTM and ANQGSEA. Trimming cost V 6 bases and J 2 bases, with 7 bases left between them. The CDR3 has 11 amino acids. CDR3 DNA: TGCAGCGTCTACGACAACTATGGCTACACCTTC. Amino acids: CSVYDNYGYTF.

The V gene is TRBV27, the J gene TRBJ2-3; 8 bases agree with TRBD2. The CDR3 contains 15 residues. Germline V gene lookup returns CDR1 MNHEY and CDR2 SMNVEV (reference sequence). The V segment lost 5 bases and the J segment 0 bases; nucleotides outside the gene matches: 4. The CDR3 bases are TGTGCCAGCAGTGAGGTAGCGGGAAGCACAGATACGCAGTATTTT. Translation gives CASSEVAGSTDTQYF.

To note about this clone: The germline gene is not matched at one end of the junction; a read error may be the cause. V gene TRBV6-6 combines with J gene TRBJ2-7, with unresolved D. The CDR3 covers 14 residues. CDR1 and CDR2 from the germline V gene are MNHNY and SVGAGI (reference sequence). The CDR3 DNA reads TGTGCCAGCACTTACTCTGGGGAAAGCTACGAGCAGTACTTC. It encodes CASTYSGESYEQYF.

This chain links TRBV29-1 with TRBJ2-7; D unresolved. Germline V gene sequence: CDR1 SQVTM, CDR2 ANQGSEA. V shed 3 bases and J shed 3 bases, with 12 bases lying between them. CDR3 length: 13 amino acids. CDR3 region: CSVDPGSGYEQYF. The CDR3 bases are TGCAGCGTTGATCCGGGCTCAGGCTACGAGCAGTACTTC.

This clone was detected many times. With a much larger clone just one base away, this may be a read error. This same CDR3 is encoded by further DNA sequences in the sample. This chain uses TRBV6-4 with TRBJ2-3; the match to TRBD2 covers 12 bases. CDR1 and CDR2 (germline): MRHNA, SNTAGT. Trimming cost V 0 bases and J 5 bases; bases outside gene matches: 0. This CDR3 spans 15 amino acids. CDR3: CASSDSTSGGDTQYF. The CDR3 coding sequence is TGTGCCAGCAGTGACTCGACTAGCGGGGGAGATACGCAGTATTTT.

The chain couples TRBV6-5 to TRBJ2-5; possible D gene TRBD2, 5 bases. CDR3 length: 14 residues. Trimming removed 5 bases from V and 1 base from J, with 11 bases in between. The germline CDR1 and CDR2 sequences are MNHEY and SVGAGI. CDR3 loop: CASSNEGGQETQYF. Written as DNA, the CDR3 is TGTGCCAGCAGTAACGAGGGTGGCCAAGAGACCCAGTACTTC.

This clone was detected a few times. The genes are TRBV14 and TRBJ2-7; D is unclear. Trimming removed 2 bases at V and 0 bases at J, with 8 bases between. This CDR3 is 14 amino acids long. Germline V CDR1 and CDR2: SGHDN, FVKESK. The CDR3 region is CASSQYGLSYEQYF. The DNA of the CDR3 is TGTGCCAGCAGCCAATACGGTCTCTCCTACGAGCAGTACTTC.

CDR3 in amino acids: CASSPRGDREFQETQYF. The CDR3 region has the DNA TGTGCCAGCAGCCCCCGGGGAGACAGAGAATTCCAAGAGACCCAGTACTTC. The rearrangement uses TRBV7-9 and TRBJ2-5, with D perhaps being TRBD1 or TRBD2 (5 bases each). This CDR3 has 17 residues. Per germline, CDR1 SEHNR and CDR2 FQNEAQ (reference sequence). The ends were cut back, 5 bases at V and 1 base at J, with 20 bases in the middle.

V usage is TRBV4-2 and J usage is TRBJ1-5; possible D gene TRBD1, 5 bases. CDR1 is LGHNA and CDR2 is YNFKEQ in the germline V gene. With 2 bases removed from V and 4 bases from J, the gap between germline ends came to 12 bases. CDR3 length: 15 amino acids. The CDR3 spells CASSQKGQSNQPQHF. The CDR3 coding sequence is TGTGCCAGCAGCCAAAAGGGGCAATCAAATCAGCCCCAGCATTTT.

The chain is built from TRBV6-5 and TRBJ2-7; TRBD1 agrees at 9 bases. The trim removed 4 bases at V and 9 bases at J, leaving 10 bases unmatched. The CDR3 totals 14 residues. Germline assignment: CDR1 MNHEY and CDR2 SVGAGI. The CDR3 nucleotides read TGTGCCAGCAGTTCCGTGACAGGGGGTCTTGCGCAGTACTTC. Amino acid sequence: CASSSVTGGLAQYF.

This clone turned up a few times. This sequence joins TRBV27 and TRBJ1-1, with D perhaps matching TRBD1 (5 bases). Trimming left V 8 bases short and J 11 bases short, with 24 bases between. The CDR3 runs 14 residues. CDR1 is MNHEY and CDR2 is SMNVEV in the germline V gene (reference sequence). The CDR3 nucleotides are TGTGCCAGCGGGTTCTTGGGGGGAACTCTGGGGGCTTTCTTT. It codes for CASGFLGGTLGAFF.

This clone has only a few counts. The DNA for the CDR3 is TGTGCCAGCAGCAAAAACGTAGGACCGAACTACGAGCAGTACTTC. Translating gives CASSKNVGPNYEQYF. The chain combines TRBV7-8 with TRBJ2-7; D ambiguous. Trimming removed 5 bases from V and 3 bases from J, with 17 bases in between. Germline CDR1 and CDR2: SGHVS and FQNEAQ. The CDR3 is 15 amino acids.

This chain uses TRBV7-8 with TRBJ1-5; weak D call: TRBD1 (5 bases). CDR3 length: 15 amino acids. The germline gives CDR1 SGHVS, CDR2 FQNEAQ. V was cut by 7 bases and J by 5 bases, with 18 bases left in between. For the CDR3, the DNA is TGTGCCAGCATCTTGGGGCCCCAGACGGATCAGCCCCAGCATTTT. Protein product: CASILGPQTDQPQHF. The full variable domain, rest sourced from reference TRBV7-8 and TRBJ1-5, is GAGVSQSPRYKVAKRGQDVALRCDPISGHVSLFWYQQALGQGPEFLTYFQNEAQLDKSGLPSDRFFAERPEGSVSTLKIQRTQQEDSAVYLCASILGPQTDQPQHFGDGTRLSIL.

The gene calls are TRBV7-9 and TRBJ1-2, with 7 nucleotides matching TRBD1. The length of the CDR3 is 15 residues. CDR1 is SEHNR, CDR2 FQNEAQ, per germline (reference sequence). V shed 5 bases, J shed 5 bases, and the junction held 11 bases outside the gene matches. The CDR3: CASSAQTGKNYGYTF. The CDR3 bases are TGTGCCAGCAGCGCTCAGACAGGGAAGAATTATGGCTACACCTTC. Full variable domain (rest looked up from reference TRBV7-9 and TRBJ1-2): DTGVSQNPRHKITKRGQNVTFRCDPISEHNRLYWYRQTLGQGPEFLTYFQNEAQLEKSRLLSDRFSAERPKGSFSTLEIQRTEQGDSAMYLCASSAQTGKNYGYTFGSGTRLTVV.